Shown below are 11 T cell receptor beta chains from a single sample sequenced in a study of cytotoxic CD8 clonotypes in ibrutinib-treated CLL (dated by TCRdb to 2020 to 2023). Library method: the immunoSEQ multiplex PCR assay. TCRdb re-hosts the immuneACCESS table, in-frame sequences only. Its copies lack some clones; in the studies checked, an unresolved V gene accounts for under half of them, and the cause for the rest is not known. Counted in this sample were approximately 23,000 clones; roughly four fifths of them appeared once. The biggest ten clones account for approximately 7.8% of the sample. Here the sequenced sample was PBMCs, taken before ibrutinib treatment. These receptors all stem from a human donor with chronic lymphocytic leukemia.

This chain joins TRBV19 and TRBJ2-2; 7 nucleotides match TRBD1. The ends lost 4 bases at V and 7 bases at J; junction bases unmatched: 3. CDR1 and CDR2 from the germline V gene are LNHDA and SQIVND (reference sequence). This CDR3 contains 13 residues. CDR3 sequence reads: CASSKQGNGELFF. Written as DNA, the CDR3 is TGTGCCAGTAGTAAACAGGGGAACGGGGAGCTGTTTTTT.

A word on this clone: At the DNA level, this CDR3 is encoded by other sequences in the same sample as well. J is TRBJ1-5 and V is TRBV6-5; D is perhaps TRBD1 (5 bases). Trimming left V 6 bases short and J 0 bases short, with 12 bases between. Germline CDR1 and CDR2: MNHEY and SVGAGI. This CDR3 has 15 amino acids. The DNA of the CDR3 is TGTGCCAGCAGACAGACAGATTATAGCAATCAGCCCCAGCATTTT. Its protein product is CASRQTDYSNQPQHF.

Only one count was recorded for this clone. The chain uses TRBV7-9 and TRBJ1-4; 11 bases line up with TRBD1. V lost 3 bases, J lost 3 bases, and 6 bases stayed unmatched. CDR1 is SEHNR and CDR2 is FQNEAQ in the germline V gene (reference sequence). The CDR3 is 17 amino acids. This CDR3 reads CASSLWTGGRANEKLFF. CDR3 nucleotide sequence: TGTGCCAGCAGCTTGTGGACAGGGGGCCGGGCTAATGAAAAACTGTTTTTT. Drawing the rest from reference TRBV7-9 and TRBJ1-4, the complete variable domain is DTGVSQNPRHKITKRGQNVTFRCDPISEHNRLYWYRQTLGQGPEFLTYFQNEAQLEKSRLLSDRFSAERPKGSFSTLEIQRTEQGDSAMYLCASSLWTGGRANEKLFFGSGTQLSVL.

The V gene is TRBV7-2, the J gene TRBJ1-2; the D is unclear. CDR1 and CDR2 from the germline V gene are SGHTA and FQGNSA. The V and J ends lost 5 bases and 4 bases respectively, with 11 bases between them. CDR3 length: 13 residues. The CDR3 reads CASSPRLLYGYTF. The CDR3 nucleotides are TGTGCCAGCAGCCCCCGCTTACTCTATGGCTACACCTTC.

The chain links TRBV6-5 to TRBJ2-5, with 11 bases matching TRBD2. Germline lookup yields CDR1 MNHEY and CDR2 SVGAGI. CDR3 length equals 15 residues. Trimming took 4 bases from V and 0 from J; bases not matched to a gene: 1. DNA of the CDR3: TGTGCCAGCAGTTCTAGCGGGGGGTACCAAGAGACCCAGTACTTC. It encodes CASSSSGGYQETQYF.

This clone is a singleton in its sample. J is TRBJ2-7 and V is TRBV5-6, with D unresolved. Deletions cut 2 bases from V and 8 bases from J, with 11 bases between. This CDR3 has 12 amino acids. Germline assignment: CDR1 SGHDT and CDR2 YYEEEE. Here the CDR3 reads CASSFSFGKQYF. CDR3 nucleotide sequence: TGTGCCAGCAGCTTTTCGTTCGGAAAGCAGTACTTC.

There are a few counts of this clone. The chain has TRBV7-9 and TRBJ1-2; 12 nucleotides match TRBD1. Germline trimming cut 5 bases from V and 4 bases from J; bases unmatched to any gene: 8. The CDR3 spans 16 residues. Germline V CDR1 and CDR2: SEHNR, FQNEAQ (reference sequence). For the CDR3, the DNA is TGTGCCAGCAGCCCTTTTACGGGACAGGGGGCCTATGGCTACACCTTC. Amino acid sequence: CASSPFTGQGAYGYTF.

The rearrangement joins TRBV10-3 to TRBJ2-7; 9 bases are shared with TRBD1. The CDR3 covers 14 residues. Germline V gives CDR1 ENHRY, CDR2 SYGVKD. J lost 4 bases, V lost 4 bases, and 5 bases had no gene match. The CDR3, as DNA: TGTGCCATCAGTGCAACCGGGACAGGGTACGAGCAGTACTTC. Its translation is CAISATGTGYEQYF.

This chain joins TRBV19 and TRBJ2-1; no clear D. The CDR3 is made up of 15 amino acids. Trimming removed 3 bases from V and 5 bases from J, with 14 bases in between. CDR1 and CDR2 from the germline V gene are LNHDA and SQIVND (reference sequence). CDR3 bases: TGTGCCAGTAGTATTTCCCATTTAGAGGACAATGAGCAGTTCTTC. Its translation is CASSISHLEDNEQFF.

The J gene is TRBJ2-7, the V gene TRBV7-2, with 11 positions matching TRBD2. CDR1 is SGHTA, CDR2 FQGNSA, per germline. The CDR3 extends over 18 amino acids. The V gene end was trimmed by 0 bases and the J gene end by 6 bases; junction bases not matched to a gene: 13. This CDR3 reads CASSLAGGASGRFGEQYF. The CDR3 nucleotides read TGTGCCAGCAGCTTAGCAGGCGGGGCTAGCGGGAGGTTTGGCGAGCAGTACTTC.

This clone appeared a few times. The chain carries TRBV21-1 and TRBJ2-1; the DNA was not used to check the table's D call, TRBD2. TRBV21-1 is marked as a pseudogene. CDR3 length: 12 residues. Written as DNA, the CDR3 is TGTGCCAGCATTAGCTCCTACAATGAGCAGTTCTTC. The encoded protein is CASISSYNEQFF.